Listed below are T cell receptor beta chains from one sample, sequenced in a study of blood T cell repertoires in COVID-19. Here immunoSEQ multiplex PCR was the method, and the copy in TCRdb shows in-frame clones only, minus some. This sample has tens of thousands of clones, with around four fifths found just once. Sequencing was performed on peripheral blood. These receptors were taken from a human donor in a cohort sampled during active COVID-19. Both conserved end residues are part of each CDR3. Each record gives: V gene, clone size, D gene, J gene, CDR3 DNA, CDR3 protein. A D gene is named only where the DNA matches it firmly. A row's size may be missing; if present it is once, few, many or a size class.

>TRBV10-3|.|.|TRBJ2-7
TGTGCCATCAGTGACAAAGAGGACAGATCCTACGAGCAGTACTTC
CAISDKEDRSYEQYF
>TRBV5-1|few|TRBD1|TRBJ1-1
TGCGCCAGCAGGGGGGACAGGGGACACACTGAAGCTTTCTTT
CASRGDRGHTEAFF
>TRBV7-8|once|.|TRBJ2-5
TGTGCCAGCAGTCGGAGCCTAGGGACCCAGTACTTC
CASSRSLGTQYF
>TRBV4-2|.|TRBD2|TRBJ2-7
TGTGCCAGCAGCCAAGGGAGGGGTAGCGGGAGGGCCGGAGAGCAGTACTTC
CASSQGRGSGRAGEQYF
>TRBV6-4|.|TRBD1|TRBJ1-2
TGTGCCAGCAGTGATCGACAGGGTGGTTTAGGGGGCTACACCTTC
CASSDRQGGLGGYTF
>TRBV6-2/TRBV6-3|.|TRBD1|TRBJ2-1
TGTGCCAGCAGCCGGACAGGGAGAGGAGGTGAGCAGTTCTTC
CASSRTGRGGEQFF
>TRBV27|.|.|TRBJ1-1
TGTGCCAGCTGGGAAGGGGACACTGAAGCTTTCTTT
CASWEGDTEAFF
>TRBV4-1|.|.|TRBJ1-1
TGCGCCAGCAGCCAAGAGGGGGGATTTCTGTCGAACACTGAAGCTTTCTTT
CASSQEGGFLSNTEAFF
>TRBV2|.|.|TRBJ2-7
TGTGCCAGCAGTGAAAGAGATTACGAGCAGTACTTC
CASSERDYEQYF
>TRBV6-5|.|TRBD1|TRBJ2-7
TGTGCCAGCCAAAGGGACAGCCAGGGGTTGCGGCAGTACTTC
CASQRDSQGLRQYF
>TRBV27|.|TRBD2|TRBJ2-3
TGTGCCAGCAGTTTATGGGGTAGCGGGGGGGGCACAGATACGCAGTATTTT
CASSLWGSGGGTDTQYF
>TRBV29-1|once|TRBD2|TRBJ2-3
TGCAGCGTATGGACGGGGGAGGGTGATACGCAGTATTTT
CSVWTGEGDTQYF
>TRBV5-5|.|TRBD1|TRBJ1-2
TGTGCCAGCAGCTTGGGTTTAGGACAGGGGGCGAGTGGCTACACCTTC
CASSLGLGQGASGYTF